This T cell receptor (beta chain) was sequenced for a study of T-cell memory formation after mild COVID-19. Whole-study findings and limits: Those CD4+ clones that contracted were mainly in CM and EM (CD8+ ones in EMRA).

CDR1 is SGHDT and CDR2 is YYEEEE in the germline V gene. This CDR3 contains 13 residues. The V end was cut by 2 bases, the J end by 5 bases, with 10 bases between. TCRdb reanalysed the 5' RACE reads using MiXCR and keeps one entry per CDR3 protein. This table has about 290,000 distinct CDR3 sequences, more than 15% appearing once. This clonotype was detected a few times. Its antigen is unknown. The sequence was obtained from a man between 18 and 29 years old who had mild COVID-19 (a few samples of this study predate the infection). Cell type and time point are not known. The chain carries TRBV5-6 and TRBJ2-5, with no clear D. Sequenced sample: PBMCs or a T cell subset sorted from them (not recorded which). This chain's CDR3 is CASSLRGIETQYF. The CDR3 DNA reads as TGTGCCAGCAGCTTAAGAGGAATTGAGACCCAGTACTTC.